Detailed here is one TCR beta chain. The antigen remains undetermined. The data were taken from a study of T cell repertoires in cytomegalovirus infection. On the study more broadly: Carrying CMV and the relevant HLA type showed in public TCR beta signatures.

V was clipped by 5 bases and J by 4 bases, with 18 bases between them. Germline assignment: CDR1 MNHEY and CDR2 SMNVEV (reference sequence). This CDR3 has 15 amino acids. General study findings and limits: Predominance within the ex vivo response was attributable to HLA-C-restricted CMV-specific TCR beta clonotypes. Based on cumulative public TCR beta family frequency, carriers of CMV plus the relevant HLA were identified.

Each CDR3 protein gets one entry after TCRdb re-called the reads with MiXCR. The sample comprises about 530,000 distinct CDR3 sequences, roughly 29% of which are singletons, and 13% rests with the top ten. The sequencing input was PBMCs. The clonotype was recovered from a human donor in good health (CMV status not recorded). Some clones in this sample may be carry-over from other donors' samples. This chain links TRBV27 with TRBJ2-7, with D uncertain. CDR3 loop: CASSRRWAGMYEQYV. The CDR3 DNA reads as TGTGCCAGCAGTAGAAGGTGGGCAGGAATGTACGAGCAGTACGTC.